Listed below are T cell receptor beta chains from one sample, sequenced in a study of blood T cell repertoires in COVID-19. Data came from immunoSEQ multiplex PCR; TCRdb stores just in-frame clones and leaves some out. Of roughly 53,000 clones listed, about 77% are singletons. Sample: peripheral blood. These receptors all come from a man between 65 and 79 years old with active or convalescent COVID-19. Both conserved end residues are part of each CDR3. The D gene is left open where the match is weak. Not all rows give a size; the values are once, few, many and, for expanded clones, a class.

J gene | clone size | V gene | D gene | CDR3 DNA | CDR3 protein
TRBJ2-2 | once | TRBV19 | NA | TGTGCCAGTGCAGAACAAGCGGTGGGGACCGGGGAGCTGTTTTTT | CASAEQAVGTGELFF
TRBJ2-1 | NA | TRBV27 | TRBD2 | TGTGCCAGCAGACCGGGACTAGCGGGAGGCAATGAGCAGTTCTTC | CASRPGLAGGNEQFF
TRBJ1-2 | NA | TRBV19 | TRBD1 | TGTGCCAGTAGTATAACAACAGGGGCGGATGGCTACACCTTC | CASSITTGADGYTF
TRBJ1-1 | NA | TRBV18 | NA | TGTGCCAGCTCACCACGCCAACTCTCCGGGGAAGCTTTCTTT | CASSPRQLSGEAFF
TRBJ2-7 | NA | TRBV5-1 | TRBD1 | TGCGCCAGCAGCTTCGTGACAGGGCCCTACGAGCAGTACTTC | CASSFVTGPYEQYF
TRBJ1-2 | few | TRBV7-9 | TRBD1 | TGTGCCAGCAGCCTAACAGGGGACTACACCTTC | CASSLTGDYTF
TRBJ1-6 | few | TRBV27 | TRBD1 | TGTGCCAGCAGTACCGACAGGGTTCGGTCACCCCTCCACTTT | CASSTDRVRSPLHF
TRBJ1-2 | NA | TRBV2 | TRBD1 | TGTGCCAGCAGTGTCACCAGGGGGTCGGGTAACTATGGCTACACCTTC | CASSVTRGSGNYGYTF
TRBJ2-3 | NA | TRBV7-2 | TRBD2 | TGTGCCATCGTCCTAGCGGGAGTGGTAGATACGCAGTATTTT | CAIVLAGVVDTQYF
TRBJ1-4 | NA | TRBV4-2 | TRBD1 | TGTGCCAGCAGCCAAACCGGGACAGGTAATGAAAAACTGTTTTTT | CASSQTGTGNEKLFF
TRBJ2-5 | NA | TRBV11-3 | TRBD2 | TGTGCCAGCAGCAGGGGACTAGCGGGAGAAAGCCAAGAGACCCAGTACTTC | CASSRGLAGESQETQYF
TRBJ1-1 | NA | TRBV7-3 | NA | TGTGCCAGCAAAATGACAATGAACACTGAAGCTTTCTTT | CASKMTMNTEAFF
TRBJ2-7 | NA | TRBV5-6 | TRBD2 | TGTGCCAGCGTTGATAGCGGGAGTGGGTTCGACGAGCAGTACTTC | CASVDSGSGFDEQYF
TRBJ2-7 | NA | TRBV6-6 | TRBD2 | TGTGCCAGCAGTTACACGGGCGGGGGAGCCTCCTACGAGCAGTACTTC | CASSYTGGGASYEQYF
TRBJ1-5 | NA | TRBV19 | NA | TGTGCCAGTAGTATGTTCGTTAGCAATCAGCCCCAGCATTTT | CASSMFVSNQPQHF
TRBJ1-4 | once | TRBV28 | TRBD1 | TGTGCCAGCAATTCAGGGGGGACAGCCGGTGAAAAACTGTTTTTT | CASNSGGTAGEKLFF
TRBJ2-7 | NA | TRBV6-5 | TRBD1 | TGTGCCCCGAAAGGACAGGAACAGACGTACGAGCAGTACTTC | CAPKGQEQTYEQYF
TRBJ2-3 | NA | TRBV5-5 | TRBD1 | TGTGCCAGCAGCTTGGGGACAGGGAGAATAGATACGCAGTATTTT | CASSLGTGRIDTQYF
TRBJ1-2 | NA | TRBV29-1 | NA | TGCAGCGTTGGAGGGAGGAGTGGCTACACCTTC | CSVGGRSGYTF
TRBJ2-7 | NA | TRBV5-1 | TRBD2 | TGCGCCAGCAGCCTGGCCGGGACTAGCGGGAGTGGGCAGTACTTC | CASSLAGTSGSGQYF
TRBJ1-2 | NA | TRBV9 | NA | TGTGCCAGCAGCGTGTTGGACAGTTCCTATGGCTACACCTTC | CASSVLDSSYGYTF
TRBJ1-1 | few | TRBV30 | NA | TGTGCCTGGAGTGTCGGAGGAGCAGGCACTGAAGCTTTCTTT | CAWSVGGAGTEAFF
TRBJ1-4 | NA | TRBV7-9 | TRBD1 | TGTGCCAGCAGCTCCCAGACAGGGGCTAATGAAAAACTGTTTTTT | CASSSQTGANEKLFF
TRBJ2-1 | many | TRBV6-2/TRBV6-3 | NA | TGTGCCAGCAGCCCCTTCCCGGGAACAAGCTCCTACAATGAGCAGTTCTTC | CASSPFPGTSSYNEQFF
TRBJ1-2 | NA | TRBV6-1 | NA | TGTGCCAGCAGTGAAAATGCGGGGGGCTACTATGGCTACACCTTC | CASSENAGGYYGYTF
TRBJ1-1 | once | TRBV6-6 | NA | TGTGCCAGCAGTTACTCTCGTTCCGAAGCTTTCTTT | CASSYSRSEAFF
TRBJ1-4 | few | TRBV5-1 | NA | TGCGCCAGCAGCGTGGGACTGCTAACTAATGAAAAACTGTTTTTT | CASSVGLLTNEKLFF
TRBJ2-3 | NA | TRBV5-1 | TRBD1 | TGCGCCAGCAGCTTCGATCCGGGACAGGGTTCAGATACGCAGTATTTT | CASSFDPGQGSDTQYF
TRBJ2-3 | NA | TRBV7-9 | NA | TGTGCCAGCAGCCCGGGGAGTGTAGATACGCAGTATTTT | CASSPGSVDTQYF
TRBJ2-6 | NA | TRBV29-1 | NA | TGCAGCGCCAGAGGGGGCTCTGGGGCCAACGTCCTGACTTTC | CSARGGSGANVLTF
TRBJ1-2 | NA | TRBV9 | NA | TGTGCCAGCAGCGTAGGTGTGTCAGCTAACTATGGCTACACCTTC | CASSVGVSANYGYTF
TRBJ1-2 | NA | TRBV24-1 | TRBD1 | TGTGCCACCAGTGAGCCGGGACAGGGGTTCAATGGCTACACCTTC | CATSEPGQGFNGYTF
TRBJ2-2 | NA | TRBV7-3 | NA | TGTGCCAGCAGCTCCTACCGGGACACGAACACCGGGGAGCTGTTTTTT | CASSSYRDTNTGELFF
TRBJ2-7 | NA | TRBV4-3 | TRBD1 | TGCGCCAGCAGCCTCCAACAGGGGGCGTCCTACGAGCAGTACTTC | CASSLQQGASYEQYF
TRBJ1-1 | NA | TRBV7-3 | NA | TGTGCCAGCAGCTTAGAGCTGAACACTGAAGCTTTCTTT | CASSLELNTEAFF
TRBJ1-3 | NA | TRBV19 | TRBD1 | TGTGCCAGTAGCCCGGACAGGGGAGCTGGAAACACCATATATTTT | CASSPDRGAGNTIYF
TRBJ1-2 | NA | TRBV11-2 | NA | TGTGCCAGCAGCTCCAGCAGGCGCTATGGCTACACCTTC | CASSSSRRYGYTF
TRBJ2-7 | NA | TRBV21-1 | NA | TGTGCCAGCAGCAAAGGGCAGGGGGTTTGGGAGCAGTACTTC | CASSKGQGVWEQYF
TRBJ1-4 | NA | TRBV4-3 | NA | TGCGCCAGCAGCCAAGAAAGAGCCGTAGCAAAACTGTTTTTT | CASSQERAVAKLFF
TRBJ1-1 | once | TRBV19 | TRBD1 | TGTGCCAGTAGTCAGCAGGGGGCGAGGGCCACTGAAGCTTTCTTT | CASSQQGARATEAFF
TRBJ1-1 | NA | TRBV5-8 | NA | TGTGCCAGCAGCCCCCCGTCAGCGGGGAACACTGAAGCTTTCTTT | CASSPPSAGNTEAFF
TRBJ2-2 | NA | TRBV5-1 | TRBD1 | TGCGCCAGCAGCTTGGGGGACAGGGGGAACACCGGGGAGCTGTTTTTT | CASSLGDRGNTGELFF
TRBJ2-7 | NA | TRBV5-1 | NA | TGCGCCAGCCGGGACTCCTCCTACGAGCAGTACTTC | CASRDSSYEQYF
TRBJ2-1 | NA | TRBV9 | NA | TGTGCCAGCAGCGCGGGGACTGGAATCAATGAGCAGTTCTTC | CASSAGTGINEQFF
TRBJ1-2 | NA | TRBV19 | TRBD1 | TGTGCCAGTAGCCTGACAGGGGGTTCTTCTGGCTACACCTTC | CASSLTGGSSGYTF